Sequencing of this TCR beta chain was carried out in a study of blood T cell repertoires in COVID-19. Study in general: The United States, Italy and Spain supplied acute and convalescent COVID-19 samples. Nucleic acid was either cDNA or gDNA, and it came from T cells, B-cell-depleted T cells, or PBMCs.

Original processing methods: Estimates of nucleated cell counts were drawn from the amplification of reference gene primers. Some clones are missing from TCRdb's copy, which holds only in-frame ones; the method was immunoSEQ multiplex PCR. D and trimming come from the DNA, and the V and J calls and clone size come from that table. The data contain about 200,000 clones, 65% to 90% of them seen just once; the ten biggest clones take up over 2%. The receptor was isolated from a woman in her 70s with COVID-19, enrolled during active disease. The sample comprised peripheral blood.

CDR3 sequence: CASSYLGQGAGKLFF. CDR3 nucleotide sequence: TGTGCCAGCAGTTACTTAGGCCAGGGGGCTGGCAAACTGTTTTTT. The chain recombines TRBV6-6 with TRBJ1-4; 8 nucleotides match TRBD1. The CDR3 has 15 residues. The germline V gene encodes CDR1 MNHNY and CDR2 SVGAGI (reference sequence). V dropped 1 base and J dropped 11; count of bases not matched to a gene: 9.